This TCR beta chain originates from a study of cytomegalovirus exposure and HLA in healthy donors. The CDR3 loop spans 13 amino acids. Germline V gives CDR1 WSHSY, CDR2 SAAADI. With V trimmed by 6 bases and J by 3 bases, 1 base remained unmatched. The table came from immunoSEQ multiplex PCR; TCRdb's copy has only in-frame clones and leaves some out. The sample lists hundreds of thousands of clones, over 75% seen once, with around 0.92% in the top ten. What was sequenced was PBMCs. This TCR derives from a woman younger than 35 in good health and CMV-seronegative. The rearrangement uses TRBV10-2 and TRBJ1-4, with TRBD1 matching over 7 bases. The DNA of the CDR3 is TGCGCCAGCAGAGGACAGGCTAATGAAAAACTGTTTTTT. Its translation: CASRGQANEKLFF.